The 21 T cell receptor beta chains given below trace back to one sample, sequenced in a study of OX40 agonist ivuxolimab in advanced cancers. Profiling relied on immunoSEQ multiplex PCR, and the TCRdb table lists in-frame clones only, not all of them. The sample has more than 50,000 clones, 70% to 90% seen once. The specimen was CD4+ or CD8+ T cells sorted from blood, collected in a trial of the OX40 agonist ivuxolimab. The origin of the receptors is an adult with an advanced solid tumor such as melanoma, head and neck, liver or kidney cancer.

The genes are TRBV6-5 and TRBJ2-7; 8 positions agree with TRBD1. After removal of 11 bases from V and 7 bases from J, the junction contained 13 bases not matched to a gene. Germline CDR1 reads MNHEY; CDR2 reads SVGAGI. The CDR3 has 13 residues. This CDR3 reads CAPIGQGAREQYF. CDR3 DNA: TGTGCCCCTATCGGGCAGGGGGCGAGAGAGCAGTACTTC.

This clone was detected only once. The V gene is TRBV7-9, the J gene TRBJ2-5; D is ambiguous. Germline CDR1 reads SEHNR; CDR2 reads FQNEAQ (reference sequence). Trimming left V 1 base short and J 2 bases short, with 5 bases between. This CDR3 is 13 amino acids long. The CDR3 here is CASSLGVQETQYF. The CDR3 DNA follows: TGTGCCAGCAGCTTAGGGGTACAAGAGACCCAGTACTTC.

There are a few counts of this clone. The rearrangement joins TRBV5-1 to TRBJ2-2, with 11 positions matching TRBD2. Germline lookup yields CDR1 SGHRS and CDR2 YFSETQ. J was trimmed by 6 bases and V by 2 bases; bases with no gene match: 6. This CDR3 region has 16 residues. The CDR3 here is CASSFLAGGPAGELFF. CDR3 DNA sequence: TGCGCCAGCAGCTTCTTAGCGGGGGGGCCAGCCGGGGAGCTGTTTTTT. The whole variable domain, remainder taken from reference TRBV5-1 and TRBJ2-2, is KAGVTQTPRYLIKTRGQQVTLSCSPISGHRSVSWYQQTPGQGLQFLFEYFSETQRNKGNFPGRFSGRQFSNSRSEMNVSTLELGDSALYLCASSFLAGGPAGELFFGEGSRLTVL.

The genes are TRBV14 and TRBJ2-2; 9 bases fit TRBD1. J lost 5 bases, V lost 5 bases, and 6 bases had no gene match. Germline V CDR1 and CDR2: SGHDN, FVKESK. The CDR3 has 15 amino acids. This CDR3 reads CASSVQGAWTGELFF. DNA of the CDR3: TGTGCCAGCAGCGTACAGGGGGCTTGGACCGGGGAGCTGTTTTTT.

This clone is categorized as medium-sized. The V gene is TRBV11-2, the J gene TRBJ1-1; 7 bases fit TRBD1. CDR3 length equals 14 residues. The V and J ends lost 5 bases and 3 bases, in that order; junction bases with no gene match: 6. Per germline, CDR1 SGHAT and CDR2 FQNNGV. CDR3 in DNA: TGTGCCAGCAGCCCACATGGGACAGACACTGAAGCTTTCTTT. It translates to CASSPHGTDTEAFF.

This clone was seen a single time. V is TRBV4-1 and J is TRBJ2-5, with TRBD2 matching 13 bases. The CDR3 covers 18 residues. Trimming took 4 bases from V and 5 from J; bases not matched to a gene: 13. The germline V gene encodes CDR1 MGHRA and CDR2 YSYEKL. DNA of the CDR3: TGCGCCAGCAGCCTGTCGGGACTAGCGGGGCAAGTCGGGGAGACCCAGTACTTC. It is translated as CASSLSGLAGQVGETQYF.

Of note for this clone: Within the sample, other DNA sequences also encode this same CDR3. The chain carries TRBV5-1 and TRBJ1-4; 8 bases line up with TRBD1. Per germline, CDR1 SGHRS and CDR2 YFSETQ. The ends lost 0 bases at V and 8 bases at J; junction bases unmatched: 6. The CDR3 is made up of 15 amino acids. CDR3 coding DNA: TGCGCCAGCAGCTTGGCTCAGGGGGCGGGAGAAAAACTGTTTTTT. Amino acids: CASSLAQGAGEKLFF.

The rearrangement uses TRBV2 and TRBJ2-1, with no clear D. Germline CDR1 and CDR2: SNHLY and FYNNEI. The ends were cut back, 2 bases at V and 6 bases at J, with 5 bases in the middle. This CDR3 has 12 amino acids. CDR3 sequence: CASSEYVNEQFF. CDR3 sequence (DNA): TGTGCCAGCAGTGAATACGTCAATGAGCAGTTCTTC.

J is TRBJ1-5 and V is TRBV18; tentative D call: TRBD1 (6 bases). V gave up 4 bases and J gave up 4 bases, with 14 bases separating them. The CDR3 length is 15 residues. Germline CDR1 and CDR2: KGHSH and LQKENI. CDR3 protein: CASSLTRGDNQPQHF. The CDR3 DNA is TGTGCCAGCTCACTGACAAGGGGGGATAATCAGCCCCAGCATTTT. The full variable domain, its missing parts supplied by reference TRBV18 and TRBJ1-5, is NAGVMQNPRHLVRRRGQEARLRCSPMKGHSHVYWYRQLPEEGLKFMVYLQKENIIDESGMPKERFSAEFPKEGPSILRIQQVVRGDSAAYFCASSLTRGDNQPQHFGDGTRLSIL.

V is TRBV9 and J is TRBJ2-7, with 7 bases that match TRBD2. V was clipped by 4 bases and J by 6 bases; unmatched bases: 13. The CDR3 is 15 residues long. Germline V gene sequence: CDR1 SGDLS, CDR2 YYNGEE. The CDR3 region has the DNA TGTGCCAGCAGCCTCGGCGGGGGTCTACTGTCCGAGCAGTACTTC. Residues: CASSLGGGLLSEQYF.

V usage is TRBV7-2 and J usage is TRBJ2-2, with a tentative D call TRBD2 (5 bases). CDR3 length: 13 amino acids. The V and J ends lost 7 bases and 5 bases respectively, with 11 bases between them. Germline values: CDR1 SGHTA, CDR2 FQGNSA. The CDR3 sequence: CASMRTRTGELFF. CDR3 DNA: TGTGCCAGCATGCGGACTCGGACCGGGGAGCTGTTTTTT.

The chain is built from TRBV6-1 and TRBJ1-4; tentative D call: TRBD1 (6 bases). This CDR3 is built from 15 residues. Trimming removed 9 bases at V and 1 base at J, with 15 bases between. In germline, CDR1 is MNHNS, CDR2 SASEGT. In DNA form, the CDR3 reads TGTGCCAGTGTGAGGGGGGATTTAACTAATGAAAAACTGTTTTTT. Translated, it gives CASVRGDLTNEKLFF.

The chain employs TRBV5-1 and TRBJ2-5, with D maybe TRBD1 (5 bases). The CDR3 length is 13 residues. Trimming shortened V by 4 bases and J by 14 bases, and 21 bases separated the two germline ends. CDR1 SGHRS and CDR2 YFSETQ come from the germline V gene. This chain's CDR3 is CASSKTEIYPIYF. In nucleotides, the CDR3 is TGCGCCAGCAGCAAGACAGAAATCTACCCCATTTACTTC. The complete variable domain, with remaining parts taken from reference TRBV5-1 and TRBJ2-5, reads KAGVTQTPRYLIKTRGQQVTLSCSPISGHRSVSWYQQTPGQGLQFLFEYFSETQRNKGNFPGRFSGRQFSNSRSEMNVSTLELGDSALYLCASSKTEIYPIYFGPGTRLLVL.

The CDR3 DNA reads as TGTGCCAGCAAGTTGAGGTATACCTACGAGCAGTACTTC. Amino acid sequence: CASKLRYTYEQYF. The V call is TRBV2, the J call TRBJ2-7; D gene unclear. The CDR3 has 13 amino acids. The V gene lost 7 bases and the J gene lost 2 bases, with 12 bases spanning the gap. Per germline, CDR1 SNHLY and CDR2 FYNNEI.

The chain uses TRBV5-1 and TRBJ2-6; D could derive from TRBD1 or TRBD2 (5 bases each). The V gene's germline CDR1 is SGHRS and CDR2 YFSETQ. This CDR3 comprises 16 residues. The V gene lost 4 bases and the J gene lost 0 bases, with 11 bases spanning the gap. CDR3 sequence reads: CASSPEGISGANVLTF. Written as DNA, the CDR3 is TGCGCCAGCAGCCCTGAGGGGATCTCTGGGGCCAACGTCCTGACTTTC.

This rearrangement joins TRBV23-1 to TRBJ2-4; 10 nucleotides align to TRBD1. TRBV23-1 is reported as an ORF; its role is uncertain. The V gene end was trimmed by 11 bases and the J gene end by 9 bases; junction bases not matched to a gene: 7. CDR3 length equals 12 residues. This chain's CDR3 is CAEDRGQGIQYF. The CDR3 DNA is TGCGCCGAAGACAGGGGGCAAGGCATTCAGTACTTC.

The chain employs TRBV5-1 and TRBJ2-1; D gene unclear. This CDR3 has 15 amino acids. V lost 0 bases and J lost 0, with 7 bases in between. Germline assignment: CDR1 SGHRS and CDR2 YFSETQ. CDR3 bases: TGCGCCAGCAGCTTGGACACTATCTCCTACAATGAGCAGTTCTTC. It translates to CASSLDTISYNEQFF. Full variable domain (remainder filled in from reference TRBV5-1 and TRBJ2-1): KAGVTQTPRYLIKTRGQQVTLSCSPISGHRSVSWYQQTPGQGLQFLFEYFSETQRNKGNFPGRFSGRQFSNSRSEMNVSTLELGDSALYLCASSLDTISYNEQFFGPGTRLTVL.

DNA for the CDR3: TGCAGCGTTGGGAGGGGTATGAATGAGCAGTTCTTC. Its translation: CSVGRGMNEQFF. The J gene is TRBJ2-1, the V gene TRBV29-1; maybe TRBD2 (6 bases). V was clipped by 4 bases and J by 7 bases, with 11 bases between them. The CDR3 runs to 12 residues. Germline V gene lookup returns CDR1 SQVTM and CDR2 ANQGSEA.

The CDR3 sequence: CASSTSGGAETQYF. CDR3 bases: TGTGCCAGCAGCACCAGCGGGGGGGCCGAGACCCAGTACTTC. This chain joins TRBV7-2 and TRBJ2-5, with TRBD2 matching 10 bases. The CDR3 runs to 14 residues. V shed 5 bases, J shed 5 bases, and the junction held 5 bases outside the gene matches. The germline V gene has CDR1 SGHTA and CDR2 FQGNSA.

This chain connects TRBV7-8 to TRBJ2-4; D tentatively fits TRBD1 or TRBD2 (7 bases each). Germline CDR1 is SGHVS and CDR2 is FQNEAQ. CDR3 length: 17 amino acids. Trimming removed 4 bases from V and 3 bases from J, with 19 bases in between. CDR3 nucleotides: TGTGCCAGCAGCTCGAGAGCGGGGACAGATATCAAAAACATTCAGTACTTC. Translating gives CASSSRAGTDIKNIQYF.

This clone was counted between two and nine times. The rearrangement uses TRBV7-3 and TRBJ2-5; D call uncertain. The CDR3 spans 16 residues. V lost 0 bases and J 1 base, leaving 12 bases between the germline ends. CDR1 and CDR2 (germline): SGHTA, FQGTGA. CDR3 loop: CASSLTLGSSQETQYF. In DNA form, the CDR3 reads TGTGCCAGCAGCTTAACCCTCGGGTCGAGCCAAGAGACCCAGTACTTC.